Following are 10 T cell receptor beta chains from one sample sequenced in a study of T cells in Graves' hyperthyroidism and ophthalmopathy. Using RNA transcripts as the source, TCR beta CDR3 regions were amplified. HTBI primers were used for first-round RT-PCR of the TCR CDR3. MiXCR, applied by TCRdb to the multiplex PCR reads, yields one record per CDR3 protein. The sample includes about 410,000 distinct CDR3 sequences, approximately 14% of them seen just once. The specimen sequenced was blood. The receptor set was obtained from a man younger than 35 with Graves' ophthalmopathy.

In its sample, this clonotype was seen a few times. The CDR3 DNA follows: TGTGCCAGCAGAAAGGGGACAGTTCAGAATGAAAAACTGTTTTTT. Translating it yields CASRKGTVQNEKLFF. The rearrangement uses TRBV12-3 or TRBV12-4 and TRBJ1-4; 7 positions agree with TRBD1. The CDR3 covers 15 residues. The V and J ends lost 6 bases and 5 bases, in that order; junction bases with no gene match: 9.

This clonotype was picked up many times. In nucleotides, the CDR3 is TGTGCCGGAGGGGGACAGGGGGCTCAGACCCAGTACTTC. This sequence encodes CAGGGQGAQTQYF. The chain combines TRBV30 with TRBJ2-5; 12 bases are a match to TRBD1. The CDR3 covers 13 residues. The trim removed 8 bases at V and 6 bases at J, leaving 7 bases unmatched. In germline, CDR1 is GTSNPN, CDR2 SVGIG (reference sequence). The entire variable domain, with the rest obtained from reference TRBV30 and TRBJ2-5, is as follows: SQTIHQWPATLVQPVGSPLSLECTVEGTSNPNLYWYRQAAGRGLQLLFYSVGIGQISSEVPQNLSASRPQDRQFILSSKKLLLSDSGFYLCAGGGQGAQTQYFGPGTRLLVL.

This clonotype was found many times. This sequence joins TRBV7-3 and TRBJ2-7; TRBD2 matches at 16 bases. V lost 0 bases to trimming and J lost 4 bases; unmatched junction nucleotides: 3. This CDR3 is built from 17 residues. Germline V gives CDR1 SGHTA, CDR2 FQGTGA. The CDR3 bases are TGTGCCAGCAGCTTAACCGGGACTAGCGGGAGGGCTTACGAGCAGTACTTC. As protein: CASSLTGTSGRAYEQYF.

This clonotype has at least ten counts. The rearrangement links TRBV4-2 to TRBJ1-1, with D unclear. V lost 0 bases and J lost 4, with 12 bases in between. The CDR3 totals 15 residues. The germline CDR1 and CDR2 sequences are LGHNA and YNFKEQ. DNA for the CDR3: TGTGCCAGCAGCCAAGATGAGGCAGTGAGCACTGAAGCTTTCTTT. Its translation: CASSQDEAVSTEAFF.

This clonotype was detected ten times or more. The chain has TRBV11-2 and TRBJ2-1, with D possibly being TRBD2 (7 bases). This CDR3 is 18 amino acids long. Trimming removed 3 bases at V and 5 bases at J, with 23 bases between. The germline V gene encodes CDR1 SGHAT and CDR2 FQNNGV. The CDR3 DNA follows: TGTGCCAGCAGCTTGCTACCGGGGGGCGGCATAGCTCACAATGAGCAGTTCTTC. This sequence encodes CASSLLPGGGIAHNEQFF.

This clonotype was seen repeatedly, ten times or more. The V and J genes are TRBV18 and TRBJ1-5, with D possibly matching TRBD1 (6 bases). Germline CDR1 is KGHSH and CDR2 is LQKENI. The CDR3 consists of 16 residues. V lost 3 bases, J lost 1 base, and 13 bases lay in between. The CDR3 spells CASSPQGQGSNQPQHF. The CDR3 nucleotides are TGTGCCAGCTCACCTCAGGGGCAGGGAAGCAATCAGCCCCAGCATTTT.

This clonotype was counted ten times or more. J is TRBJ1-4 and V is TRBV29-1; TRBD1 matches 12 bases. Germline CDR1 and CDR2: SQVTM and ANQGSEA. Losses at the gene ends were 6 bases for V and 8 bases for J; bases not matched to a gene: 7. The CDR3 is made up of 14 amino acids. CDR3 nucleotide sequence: TGCAGCGTAGCCCGGGACAGGGGGCTGGAAAAACTGTTTTTT. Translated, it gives CSVARDRGLEKLFF.

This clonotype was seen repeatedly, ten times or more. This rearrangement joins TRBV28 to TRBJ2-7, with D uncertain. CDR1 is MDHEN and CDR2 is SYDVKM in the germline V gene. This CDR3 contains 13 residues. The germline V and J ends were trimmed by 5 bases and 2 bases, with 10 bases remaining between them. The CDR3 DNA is TGTGCCAGCAGTAGGACCCGAGCCTACGAGCAGTACTTC. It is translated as CASSRTRAYEQYF.

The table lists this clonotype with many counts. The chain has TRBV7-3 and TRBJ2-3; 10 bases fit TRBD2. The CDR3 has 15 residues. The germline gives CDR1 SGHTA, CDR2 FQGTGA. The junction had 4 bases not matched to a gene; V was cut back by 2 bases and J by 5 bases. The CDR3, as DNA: TGTGCCAGCAGCTTAGGACTAGCGGAGGGAGATACGCAGTATTTT. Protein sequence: CASSLGLAEGDTQYF.

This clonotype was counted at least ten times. CDR3 nucleotides: TGTGCCAGCTCACCGAATCAGGGCGATGCGGGAACCTATGGCTACACCTTC. This codes for CASSPNQGDAGTYGYTF. The V gene is TRBV18, the J gene TRBJ1-2, with D possibly TRBD1 on 5 matching bases. Germline V CDR1 and CDR2: KGHSH, LQKENI. This CDR3 contains 17 residues. V was clipped by 3 bases and J by 4 bases, with 21 bases between them.